One sample yielded the 29 T cell receptor beta chains listed below, sequenced in a study of CD8 T cells in Susac syndrome. RNA, at about 0.45 to 1 ug, was reverse transcribed with random hexamers. Via MiXCR, TCRdb re-called the immunoSEQ multiplex PCR reads, giving one row per CDR3 protein. This repertoire shows 75,000 to 95,000 distinct CDR3 sequences, approximately 96% found once; its top ten account for 0.5% to 0.8%. What was sequenced was CD8+ T cells from PBMCs. The receptors were sampled from a human donor with Susac syndrome.

The chain employs TRBV30 and TRBJ1-5, with D tentatively TRBD1 (5 bases). This CDR3 contains 14 residues. CDR1 is GTSNPN, CDR2 SVGIG, per germline (reference sequence). Trimming stripped 2 bases from V and 2 bases from J, with 10 bases between. The CDR3 nucleotides read TGTGCCTGGAGTCTCTTAGGGGGCAATCAGCCCCAGCATTTT. Translated, it gives CAWSLLGGNQPQHF. The complete variable domain, with remaining parts taken from reference TRBV30 and TRBJ1-5, reads SQTIHQWPATLVQPVGSPLSLECTVEGTSNPNLYWYRQAAGRGLQLLFYSVGIGQISSEVPQNLSASRPQDRQFILSSKKLLLSDSGFYLCAWSLLGGNQPQHFGDGTRLSIL.

The chain has TRBV30 and TRBJ1-1; 8 bases are a match to TRBD1. Germline trimming cut 0 bases from V and 3 bases from J; bases unmatched to any gene: 3. CDR3 length: 14 amino acids. Germline values: CDR1 GTSNPN, CDR2 SVGIG (reference sequence). The CDR3 nucleotides read TGTGCCTGGAGTGTCCTGGACAGGGACACTGAAGCTTTCTTT. This codes for CAWSVLDRDTEAFF.

This clonotype was observed a single time. This sequence joins TRBV7-9 and TRBJ1-4; D uncertain. Germline V CDR1 and CDR2: SEHNR, FQNEAQ (reference sequence). V lost 5 bases and J 7 bases, leaving 20 bases between the germline ends. The CDR3 sequence is 16 residues long. The CDR3 protein is CASSPSDPPGSEKLFF. In DNA, the CDR3 is TGTGCCAGCAGCCCGTCCGACCCACCGGGGAGTGAAAAACTGTTTTTT. The whole variable domain, filled in from reference TRBV7-9 and TRBJ1-4, reads DTGVSQNPRHKITKRGQNVTFRCDPISEHNRLYWYRQTLGQGPEFLTYFQNEAQLEKSRLLSDRFSAERPKGSFSTLEIQRTEQGDSAMYLCASSPSDPPGSEKLFFGSGTQLSVL.

The gene calls are TRBV5-4 and TRBJ2-5; D unresolved. This CDR3 comprises 15 residues. Deletions cut 4 bases from V and 4 bases from J, with 17 bases between. From germline, CDR1 is SGHNT and CDR2 YYREEE (reference sequence). CDR3 sequence (DNA): TGTGCCAGCAGCCTTAGGACGGTGACTGCAGAGACCCAGTACTTC. This encodes CASSLRTVTAETQYF.

This sequence joins TRBV7-8 and TRBJ2-7; TRBD1 agrees at 9 bases. V shed 1 base and J 0 bases; nucleotides not matched to a gene: 10. This CDR3 is 18 amino acids long. Germline V lookup: CDR1 SGHVS, CDR2 FQNEAQ. The CDR3 bases are TGTGCCAGCAGCTTAGGAGTAGCTGGGACAGGGTACTCCTACGAGCAGTACTTC. Its translation: CASSLGVAGTGYSYEQYF.

V is TRBV7-2 and J is TRBJ2-7; D remains ambiguous. CDR1 SGHTA and CDR2 FQGNSA come from the germline V gene. This CDR3 contains 16 residues. V lost 4 bases and J 4 bases, leaving 20 bases between the germline ends. CDR3 in DNA: TGTGCCAGCAGCTCCCAGCTCGGCCTCCACCTGTACGAGCAGTACTTC. As protein: CASSSQLGLHLYEQYF.

CDR3 nucleotides: TGCAGTGCTAGACTTACCACTAAAGGACTAGCGGGGGGTACAGATACGCAGTATTTT. Encoded protein: CSARLTTKGLAGGTDTQYF. V and J are TRBV20-1 and TRBJ2-3; 14 bases align to TRBD2. In germline, CDR1 is DFQATT, CDR2 SNEGSKA (reference sequence). Trimming removed 2 bases from V and 3 bases from J; junction bases left unmatched: 13. The CDR3 has 19 residues.

V usage is TRBV5-6 and J usage is TRBJ2-5, with D perhaps given as TRBD1 or TRBD2 (5 bases each). Looked up from germline, CDR1 is SGHDT and CDR2 is YYEEEE. V was pared by 5 bases and J by 4 bases, with 15 bases between. This CDR3 is 14 amino acids long. Written as DNA, the CDR3 is TGTGCCAGCAGTCCGACGTTGAGGGGAGAGACCCAGTACTTC. Its protein is CASSPTLRGETQYF.

The chain is built from TRBV2 and TRBJ2-1, with D possibly being TRBD1 or TRBD2 (5 bases each). Per the germline V gene, CDR1 is SNHLY and CDR2 is FYNNEI. The CDR3 contains 14 residues. Trimming took off 8 bases at V and 9 bases at J, with 20 bases between the two ends. CDR3 residues: CASGTGAVGGEQFF. The CDR3 nucleotides read TGTGCCAGCGGGACCGGGGCAGTCGGCGGTGAGCAGTTCTTC. Full variable domain (rest looked up from reference TRBV2 and TRBJ2-1): EPEVTQTPSHQVTQMGQEVILRCVPISNHLYFYWYRQILGQKVEFLVSFYNNEISEKSEIFDDQFSVERPDGSNFTLKIRSTKLEDSAMYFCASGTGAVGGEQFFGPGTRLTVL.

V usage is TRBV11-2 and J usage is TRBJ1-1; no firm D call. V was shortened by 5 bases and J by 4 bases, with 14 bases between the two germline ends. Per germline, CDR1 SGHAT and CDR2 FQNNGV. This CDR3 spans 14 amino acids. For the CDR3, the DNA is TGTGCCAGCAGCCCCCCGGGCGCGGGCACTGAAGCTTTCTTT. Translating gives CASSPPGAGTEAFF.

The chain couples TRBV3-1 to TRBJ2-7; a weak D match, TRBD2 (5 bases). Germline CDR1 is LGHDT and CDR2 is YNNKEL (reference sequence). V was cut by 1 base and J by 0 bases, with 10 bases left in between. This CDR3 has 15 residues. The CDR3 DNA reads as TGTGCCAGCAGCCAAGGACCGGGGAGCTCCTACGAGCAGTACTTC. Amino acid sequence: CASSQGPGSSYEQYF.

The chain is built from TRBV6-5 and TRBJ1-2; 7 bases map to TRBD1. Germline loops: CDR1 MNHEY, CDR2 SVGAGI. The CDR3 covers 17 residues. Trimming took 0 bases from V and 2 from J; bases not matched to a gene: 9. The CDR3 region has the DNA TGTGCCAGCAGTTACTCAGTCTTAGCGGGACAGAACTATGGCTACACCTTC. Translated, it gives CASSYSVLAGQNYGYTF.

The V and J genes are TRBV30 and TRBJ1-5; D ambiguous. Germline loops: CDR1 GTSNPN, CDR2 SVGIG (reference sequence). This CDR3 has 12 residues. Trimming removed 5 bases from V and 1 base from J, with 6 bases in between. The CDR3 DNA sequence: TGTGCCTGGGCGCAAAGCAATCAGCCCCAGCATTTT. Protein product: CAWAQSNQPQHF.

This rearrangement joins TRBV11-3 to TRBJ2-1; D may correspond to TRBD1 or TRBD2 (5 bases each). The CDR3 totals 15 residues. Between the trimmed V and J ends, which lost 5 bases and 7 bases, there was a span of 18 bases. CDR1 SGHNT and CDR2 YENEEA come from the germline V gene. The CDR3 sequence: CASSRDAVGGNEQFF. The CDR3 region has the DNA TGTGCCAGCAGCCGGGACGCCGTAGGCGGTAATGAGCAGTTCTTC.

This clonotype was seen a handful of times. The chain links TRBV4-3 to TRBJ1-2, with D hard to call. This CDR3 has 12 amino acids. The ends were cut back, 0 bases at V and 8 bases at J, with 7 bases in the middle. Germline CDR1 is LGHNA and CDR2 is YSLEER. This CDR3 is CASSQDGRGYTF. The DNA for the CDR3 is TGCGCCAGCAGCCAAGATGGGCGGGGCTACACCTTC.

V and J are TRBV9 and TRBJ2-3; D not resolved. Looked up from germline, CDR1 is SGDLS and CDR2 is YYNGEE. This CDR3 region has 15 residues. Between the trimmed V and J ends, which lost 0 bases and 0 bases, there was a span of 8 bases. CDR3 coding DNA: TGTGCCAGCAGCGTAGTAGATCTTAGCACAGATACGCAGTATTTT. Translation gives CASSVVDLSTDTQYF.

The genes are TRBV6-2 or TRBV6-3 and TRBJ2-7, with 7 nucleotides matching TRBD1. The germline CDR1 and CDR2 sequences are MNHEY and SVGEGT. Unmatched junction bases numbered 9, after V lost 10 bases and J lost 0 bases. CDR3 length: 14 amino acids. The DNA of the CDR3 is TGTGCCACCCGGACCGAGGGGGCCTCCTACGAGCAGTACTTC. As protein: CATRTEGASYEQYF.

V and J are TRBV20-1 and TRBJ2-3; D is undetermined. Germline CDR1 is DFQATT and CDR2 is SNEGSKA (reference sequence). Trimming stripped 3 bases from V and 0 bases from J, with 13 bases between. The CDR3 contains 15 residues. CDR3 in DNA: TGCAGTGCTAGTGGACCCGACTCTAGCACAGATACGCAGTATTTT. Translating gives CSASGPDSSTDTQYF.

This chain links TRBV9 with TRBJ2-5; possible D gene TRBD2, 6 bases. Looked up from germline, CDR1 is SGDLS and CDR2 is YYNGEE. V was shortened by 0 bases and J by 0 bases, with 12 bases between the two germline ends. CDR3 length equals 16 residues. The CDR3, as DNA: TGTGCCAGCAGCGTAGGGCCACTAGCAGACCAAGAGACCCAGTACTTC. As protein: CASSVGPLADQETQYF.

The chain carries TRBV12-3 or TRBV12-4 and TRBJ2-3; 8 bases are a match to TRBD1. J gave up 1 base and V 7 bases, and 4 bases lay outside the gene matches. CDR3 length equals 14 residues. The CDR3 spells CASTTTGGTDTQYF. In DNA, the CDR3 is TGTGCCAGCACCACGACAGGGGGCACAGATACGCAGTATTTT.

The CDR3 DNA reads as TGCAGTGCTAGAGTTAACAGGGAGAGGGGCTCTGGAAACACCATATATTTT. It is translated as CSARVNRERGSGNTIYF. This chain joins TRBV20-1 and TRBJ1-3, with TRBD1 as a possible D gene (6 bases). Germline V gene sequence: CDR1 DFQATT, CDR2 SNEGSKA (reference sequence). V was trimmed by 1 base and J by 0 bases, leaving 16 bases between them. The CDR3 contains 17 residues.

The chain employs TRBV20-1 and TRBJ1-6; D possibly corresponds to TRBD1 (6 bases). V lost 6 bases and J lost 5, with 11 bases in between. The CDR3 length is 13 residues. Germline CDR1 reads DFQATT; CDR2 reads SNEGSKA (reference sequence). This CDR3 is CSAERGNNSPLHF. The CDR3 DNA is TGCAGTGCCGAAAGGGGGAATAATTCACCCCTCCACTTT.

The chain joins TRBV11-1 to TRBJ2-1; 7 bases are a match to TRBD1. Germline lookup yields CDR1 SGHAT and CDR2 FQDESV (reference sequence). The J segment lost 8 bases and the V segment lost 1 base, leaving 8 bases of the junction unmatched. There are 15 residues in the CDR3. The CDR3 bases are TGTGCCAGCAGCTTAGGGACAGGCGCCGCTCATGAGCAGTTCTTC. Protein sequence: CASSLGTGAAHEQFF.

The rearrangement links TRBV27 to TRBJ1-5; D not certain. CDR3 length equals 15 residues. V shed 4 bases and J shed 5 bases, with 15 bases lying between them. Germline loops: CDR1 MNHEY, CDR2 SMNVEV (reference sequence). In nucleotides, the CDR3 is TGTGCCAGCAGTTCTGCCCCGGACGGCTATCAGCCCCAGCATTTT. Protein: CASSSAPDGYQPQHF.

The chain is built from TRBV6-2 or TRBV6-3 and TRBJ2-5; a possible D gene is TRBD1 (5 bases). The CDR3 covers 15 residues. Germline-derived CDR1 and CDR2 are MNHEY and SVGEGT. Between the trimmed V and J ends, which lost 4 bases and 1 base, there was a span of 13 bases. The CDR3 sequence: CASSFYRTSQETQYF. Written as DNA, the CDR3 is TGTGCCAGCAGTTTCTACAGGACCTCCCAAGAGACCCAGTACTTC.

The V gene is TRBV2, the J gene TRBJ2-7; D perhaps matches TRBD2 (6 bases). CDR3 length equals 13 residues. Germline-derived CDR1 and CDR2 are SNHLY and FYNNEI. Deletions cut 4 bases from V and 3 bases from J, with 10 bases between. CDR3 residues: CASSGEVYYEQYF. The CDR3 coding sequence is TGTGCCAGCAGTGGGGAGGTTTACTACGAGCAGTACTTC.

The genes are TRBV9 and TRBJ2-4, with 9 bases aligning to TRBD1. The germline CDR1 and CDR2 sequences are SGDLS and YYNGEE. CDR3 length equals 13 residues. V shed 3 bases and J 8 bases; nucleotides not matched to a gene: 3. CDR3 DNA sequence: TGTGCCAGCAGCGCCAGGACAGGGGACATTCAGTACTTC. It codes for CASSARTGDIQYF.

The J gene is TRBJ2-3, the V gene TRBV20-1; no clear D gene. Trimming left V 8 bases short and J 4 bases short, with 10 bases between. CDR1 and CDR2 from the germline V gene are DFQATT and SNEGSKA (reference sequence). This CDR3 has 11 amino acids. The CDR3 region has the DNA TGCAGTCTGGGTGACCCAGATACGCAGTATTTT. It translates to CSLGDPDTQYF.

V is TRBV7-2 and J is TRBJ1-5; D not resolved. Deletions cut 1 base from V and 3 bases from J, with 7 bases between. The CDR3 contains 14 residues. Germline CDR1 reads SGHTA; CDR2 reads FQGNSA. CDR3 DNA sequence: TGTGCCAGCAGCTTAGTCCCCTTCAATCAGCCCCAGCATTTT. Its translation is CASSLVPFNQPQHF. The variable domain in full, with the rest retrieved from reference TRBV7-2 and TRBJ1-5, is GAGVSQSPSNKVTEKGKDVELRCDPISGHTALYWYRQSLGQGLEFLIYFQGNSAPDKSGLPSDRFSAERTGGSVSTLTIQRTQQEDSAVYLCASSLVPFNQPQHFGDGTRLSIL.